This T cell receptor (beta chain) comes out of a study of T cells in localized non-small cell lung cancer (dated by TCRdb to the early 2020s). Regarding the study in general: T cell repertoires of 236 early-stage NSCLC patients were analyzed, with tumors being compared against uninvolved tumor-adjacent lungs. All 240 or so NSCLC patients in the cohort were treatment-naive and had localized lung tumors that were resected. A mean age of around 69 years was recorded for the NSCLC patients, of whom 120 to 150 were male and more than 95 were female.

The immunoSEQ Assay was used to sequence TCR beta CDR3 regions from DNA. The study's own analysis went as follows. To compute T cell density, TCR beta template counts were normalized to usable DNA, which was estimated by amplifying housekeeping genes. The preseqR package was used to estimate richness by extrapolating to 400,000 templates for PBMC samples and to 120,000 templates for tissue samples. Clonality was defined as one minus Pielou's evenness. Tissue-enriched TCRs were identified by differential abundance testing using productive amino-acid clonotypes, minimum total count 5 and alpha 0.1. The Jaccard Index and the Morisita Overlap Index were used to measure repertoire overlap between compartments. GLIPH grouped TCR beta CDR3s together with public tetramer-defined viral CDR3s, and a viral motif had to include at least three viral sequences and show V-gene enrichment. TCRdb obtained this table from immuneACCESS and retained in-frame rearrangements with V and J assigned. These tables miss some clones; where compared with another copy, unresolved V genes account for less than half of the shortfall, and the remainder is unexplained. The DNA was the basis for D and trimming; V, J and clone size are from that table. The sample table lists approximately 81,000 clones, more than 75% of them with a count of one. The ten top clones hold 20% to 25% of the sample.

From its first to its last residue, the CDR3 has 15 amino acids. CDR3 DNA is the only sequence kept; it has 45 bases, read in frame from the first base. V loses 0 bases at its end and J loses 4 bases; junction bases beyond the gene matches: 3. CDR1 and CDR2, per the germline V gene, are SGHNT and YENEEA. Broad study findings and their caveats: Because multi-region tumor sequencing was not performed, intratumor heterogeneity could not be ruled out. Uninvolved tumor-adjacent lung showed the highest T cell clonality, higher than tumor, which suggests more focused antigenic responses in the uninvolved tumor-adjacent lung. A median of about 55 of the top 100 tumor clones were detected in paired uninvolved adjacent lung, and some 30 of these tumor clones were also found among the top 100 clones of the paired uninvolved adjacent lung. Longer overall survival was associated with higher T cell density in blood, whereas shorter survival was associated with higher clonality in adjacent lung. Because of the exploratory design, TCR variables were selected using unadjusted p-values without false-discovery rate correction.

Of note for this clone: It lacks a known antigen. The CDR3 carries no conserved terminal phenylalanine or tryptophan, so it likely arises from a read error.

At diagnosis, tumor, uninvolved tumor-adjacent lung and peripheral blood were collected and then preserved as a mix of FFPE and fresh-frozen material. For TCR repertoire profiling, blood samples were analyzed as peripheral blood mononuclear cells. The V gene is TRBV11-3 and the J gene is TRBJ2-3, and 8 junction bases match TRBD1. The sequencing here drew on peripheral blood, taken before any cancer treatment. The TCR originated in a woman aged 35 to 70 with stage I squamous cell lung carcinoma. The CDR3 sequence is CASSLDRGLADTQYS. The sequenced DNA is TGTGCCAGCAGCTTAGACAGGGGGCTGGCAGATACGCAGTATTCT.